These T cell receptor beta chains were read from a single sample in a study of blood T cell repertoires in COVID-19. Repertoires were generated with immunoSEQ multiplex PCR, while TCRdb's copy carries only in-frame clones and drops some. Here the sample spans 130,000 to 150,000 clones, 88% being singletons. Input material: peripheral blood. The receptors were sampled from a human donor in a cohort sampled during active COVID-19. The CDR3 runs from the conserved cysteine through the conserved F or W. The D gene is left open where the match is weak. Clone size appears in some rows only: once, few, many, or a class for an expanded clone.

V	J	size	D	DNA	CDR3
TRBV24-1	TRBJ2-3	NA	TRBD1	TGTGCCACCAGTGGTACAGGGGTGGGAGATACGCAGTATTTT	CATSGTGVGDTQYF
TRBV7-8	TRBJ1-2	NA	NA	TGTGCCAGCAGCTTAGAGGTGGGAGCTAACTATGGCTACACCTTC	CASSLEVGANYGYTF
TRBV6-5	TRBJ1-4	NA	NA	TGTGCCAGCAGTTACTCATGGGGGGAACTGTTTTTT	CASSYSWGELFF
TRBV6-2/TRBV6-3	TRBJ2-3	NA	TRBD2	TGTGCCAGCAGCCCCAGCGGGAGGGCAGATACGCAGTATTTT	CASSPSGRADTQYF
TRBV7-3	TRBJ2-2	NA	TRBD2	TGTGCCAGCAGCTTAGCGGGGGGCCCGAACACCGGGGAGCTGTTTTTT	CASSLAGGPNTGELFF
TRBV10-1	TRBJ1-1	NA	NA	TGCGCCAGCAGTGAGTCTCTGGGACACGGTTACACTGAAGCTTTCTTT	CASSESLGHGYTEAFF
TRBV29-1	TRBJ2-5	NA	NA	TGCAGCGTTGGTCAGGGCTACCAAGAGACCCAGTACTTC	CSVGQGYQETQYF
TRBV11-3	TRBJ2-1	NA	NA	TGTGCCAGCAGCTTACATTCGGCAGGGGGGAGTGAGCAGTTCTTC	CASSLHSAGGSEQFF
TRBV15	TRBJ2-3	NA	NA	TGTGCCACCAGCAGAGATCGAGGAGATACGCAGTATTTT	CATSRDRGDTQYF
TRBV11-2	TRBJ2-1	once	TRBD2	TGTGCCAGCAGCTGGACTAGCGGGAGCAATGAGCAGTTCTTC	CASSWTSGSNEQFF
TRBV4-1	TRBJ2-1	NA	TRBD2	TGCGCCAGCAGCCAACCTGGACTAGCGGGGGGATACAATGAGCAGTTCTTC	CASSQPGLAGGYNEQFF
TRBV28	TRBJ1-5	NA	NA	TGTGCCAGCAGCGAAGGGGGTAATAGCAATCAGCCCCAGCATTTT	CASSEGGNSNQPQHF
TRBV19	TRBJ2-1	NA	NA	TGTGCCAGTATGAGGCGGGGACAGAACAATGAGCAGTTCTTC	CASMRRGQNNEQFF
TRBV5-1	TRBJ2-1	NA	NA	TGCGCCAGCAGCCCCTCCCCCTTAGAGGACAATGAGCAGTTCTTC	CASSPSPLEDNEQFF
TRBV24-1	TRBJ2-2	NA	TRBD2	TGTGCCACCAGTGACTATAGCGGGAGGGCCGACACCGGGGAGCTGTTTTTT	CATSDYSGRADTGELFF
TRBV27	TRBJ2-2	NA	NA	TGTGCCAGCAGCCAAGCACAGACCACGAACACCGGGGAGCTGTTTTTT	CASSQAQTTNTGELFF
TRBV5-1	TRBJ1-3	NA	TRBD1	TGCGCCAGCAGCCTCGGGACAGCCTCTGGAAACACCATATATTTT	CASSLGTASGNTIYF
TRBV2	TRBJ2-3	NA	TRBD2	TGTGCCAGCAGTGACGTTCGAGCGGGAGTTACGCAGTATTTT	CASSDVRAGVTQYF
TRBV19	TRBJ2-5	NA	NA	TGTGCCAGTCGAATCGCCGACAGAATCCAAGAGACCCAGTACTTC	CASRIADRIQETQYF
TRBV2	TRBJ2-1	NA	TRBD2	TGTGCCAGCAGTCCCAGCGGGAGTTACTCCTACAATGAGCAGTTCTTC	CASSPSGSYSYNEQFF
TRBV19	TRBJ1-1	NA	NA	TGTGCCAGTAGCCTACAGGGTTTGAACACTGAAGCTTTCTTT	CASSLQGLNTEAFF
TRBV7-7	TRBJ1-4	NA	TRBD1	TGTGCTAGCAGCCCCCGGACAGGGGAAACTAATGAAAAACTGTTTTTT	CASSPRTGETNEKLFF
TRBV7-8	TRBJ2-1	NA	TRBD2	TGTGCCAGCAGCTCCGATACTAGCGGGAGGGGGCATGAGCAGTTCTTC	CASSSDTSGRGHEQFF
TRBV5-5	TRBJ1-5	NA	NA	TGTGCCAGCAGCCGGGACATCAATCAGCCCCAGCATTTT	CASSRDINQPQHF
TRBV3-1/TRBV3-2	TRBJ1-1	once	TRBD1	TGTGCCAGCAGCCGAAGGACAGGATTTCCGAACACTGAAGCTTTCTTT	CASSRRTGFPNTEAFF
TRBV7-2	TRBJ2-2	NA	NA	TGTGCCAGCAGCTCCTCTTACAGGGTTGGGGAGCTGTTTTTT	CASSSSYRVGELFF
TRBV7-9	TRBJ2-7	NA	NA	TGTGCCAGCAGCCTTCTATTAAGCTCCTACGAGCAGTACTTC	CASSLLLSSYEQYF
TRBV19	TRBJ2-3	NA	NA	TGTGCCAGTAGTATTACTAGAGTAACAGATACGCAGTATTTT	CASSITRVTDTQYF
TRBV28	TRBJ2-2	NA	TRBD1	TGTGCCAGCAGTACCGGGACAGCCACCGGGGAGCTGTTTTTT	CASSTGTATGELFF
TRBV30	TRBJ2-1	NA	TRBD2	TGTGCCTGGATGTCCTTAGCGGGAGTCGGCAATGAGCAGTTCTTC	CAWMSLAGVGNEQFF
TRBV4-3	TRBJ2-7	NA	TRBD1	TGCGCCAGCAGCCAAGGATCGGGACAGGGCTACGAGCAGTACTTC	CASSQGSGQGYEQYF
TRBV10-3	TRBJ1-2	few	NA	TGTGCCATCAGTGAGTCGCAGGGTTATGGCTACACCTTC	CAISESQGYGYTF
TRBV12-3/TRBV12-4	TRBJ2-3	NA	TRBD2	TGTGCCTCTCGGGGGGGCACAGATACGCAGTATTTT	CASRGGTDTQYF
TRBV27	TRBJ1-5	NA	NA	TGTGCCAGCAGTTTTAACCCCAGATGGAGGGGATATCAGCCCCAGCATTTT	CASSFNPRWRGYQPQHF
TRBV11-3	TRBJ2-2	once	TRBD1	TGTGCCAGCAGCTTAGGGACAGGGGTTGGGGAGCTGTTTTTT	CASSLGTGVGELFF
TRBV6-2/TRBV6-3	TRBJ1-5	NA	TRBD1	TGTGCCAGCAGCGCCGGGACAGGGATTTCGGATCAGCCCCAGCATTTT	CASSAGTGISDQPQHF
TRBV28	TRBJ1-3	few	NA	TGTGCCAGCAGTTTTCCGGGGTCTGGAAACACCATATATTTT	CASSFPGSGNTIYF
TRBV7-9	TRBJ2-1	few	NA	TGTGCCAGCAGCGCGTCCGGGACTTTGGGCAATGAGCAGTTCTTC	CASSASGTLGNEQFF
TRBV29-1	TRBJ2-3	NA	NA	TGCAGCGTAACTAGCACAGATACGCAGTATTTT	CSVTSTDTQYF
TRBV6-2/TRBV6-3	TRBJ1-6	NA	NA	TGTGCCAGCAGCGGGACCATCAGGGGTTCACCCCTCCACTTT	CASSGTIRGSPLHF
TRBV18	TRBJ1-1	NA	TRBD1	TGTGCCAGCTCACCACCACAGGGGAGGTACACTGAAGCTTTCTTT	CASSPPQGRYTEAFF
TRBV7-2	TRBJ1-3	once	NA	TGTGCCAGCAGCTTAGGGGGGCGAAACACCATATATTTT	CASSLGGRNTIYF
TRBV18	TRBJ1-4	many	NA	TGTGCCAGCTCACCAGGGCAGGGTCGTGAAAAACTGTTTTTT	CASSPGQGREKLFF
TRBV10-2	TRBJ2-7	NA	NA	TGCGCCACCCGCCGGGACACCGACTCCTACGAGCAGTACTTC	CATRRDTDSYEQYF
TRBV11-2	TRBJ2-3	NA	TRBD2	TGTGCCAGCAGCACGGGACTAGCGACAGATACGCAGTATTTT	CASSTGLATDTQYF
TRBV28	TRBJ2-1	NA	NA	TGTGCCAGCAGTTCTCCCAATGAGCAGTTCTTC	CASSSPNEQFF
TRBV9	TRBJ1-4	NA	TRBD1	TGTGCCAGCAGCGGGGACAGGGTGGATGAAAAACTGTTTTTT	CASSGDRVDEKLFF
TRBV18	TRBJ2-7	NA	TRBD1	TGTGCCAGCTCATCCCGGGACAGGAGCTCCTACGAGCAGTACTTC	CASSSRDRSSYEQYF